The entry below describes one T cell receptor (beta chain). The data were produced by immunoSEQ multiplex PCR, yet TCRdb's version contains in-frame clones alone and is incomplete. Of 95,000 to 150,000 clones in the sample, around nine tenths were seen once. This specimen belongs to a study of cytomegalovirus exposure and HLA in healthy donors. CDR1 is MNHEY and CDR2 is SMNVEV in the germline V gene (reference sequence). CDR3 length equals 15 residues. Unmatched junction bases numbered 0, after V lost 2 bases and J lost 1 base. The sequencing input was PBMCs. The genes are TRBV27 and TRBJ2-5; TRBD2 aligns across 11 bases. The TCR originated in a young woman in good health and CMV-seronegative. CDR3: CASSLGTSGQETQYF. The CDR3 DNA follows: TGTGCCAGCAGTTTAGGGACTAGCGGCCAAGAGACCCAGTACTTC.